This T cell receptor beta chain was recorded in a study of cytomegalovirus exposure and HLA in healthy donors. Study-level findings and limits: A later analysis linked a missense variant in DCLRE1C to the trimming of TCR beta V and J genes. In terms of immune exposure information, only CMV serostatus was available. Sequencing likely generated an artifact that appeared as a cluster of highly shared sequence variants.

It was with 60 Vbeta and 13 Jbeta primers that the PCR ran. Sequencing used immunoSEQ multiplex PCR; TCRdb keeps in-frame clones, though not all of them. Here the sample spans about 140,000 clones, 9.7% being singletons. Regarding this clone: The antigen remains unidentified.

This receptor was identified in a middle-aged man in good health and CMV-seronegative. The sample taken for sequencing was PBMCs.

Here the CDR3 reads CASSWSSPSSYEQYF. In DNA form, the CDR3 reads TGTGCCAGCAGCTGGTCTAGCCCGAGCTCCTACGAGCAGTACTTC. The rearrangement uses TRBV5-4 and TRBJ2-7; possible D gene TRBD2, 5 bases. The CDR3 is 15 amino acids. Germline lookup yields CDR1 SGHNT and CDR2 YYREEE (reference sequence). V lost 3 bases, J lost 0 bases, and 13 bases lay in between.